These 11 T cell receptor beta chains originate from one sample sequenced in a study of T cell repertoires in cytomegalovirus infection. Antigen specificity for these receptors is unknown. TCRdb fed the reads into MiXCR, producing one record per CDR3 protein. The table lists under 850,000 distinct CDR3 sequences, 30% to 40% of them singletons. The starting material was cultured PBMCs, obtained from culture after CMV antigen stimulation. All receptors come from a human donor in good health (CMV status not recorded). Some clones in this sample may be carry-over from other donors' samples.

V usage is TRBV12-3 or TRBV12-4 and J usage is TRBJ1-2; 8 nucleotides line up with TRBD1. The CDR3 extends over 18 amino acids. The J segment lost 3 bases and the V segment lost 6 bases, leaving 18 bases of the junction unmatched. The CDR3 region has the DNA TGTGCCAGCAGCAAGCCCTTCGGGAGGACAGGGTACCACTATGGCTACACCTTC. Its translation is CASSKPFGRTGYHYGYTF.

This chain connects TRBV19 to TRBJ1-6; 10 positions agree with TRBD1. This CDR3 has 17 amino acids. Germline lookup yields CDR1 LNHDA and CDR2 SQIVND (reference sequence). Germline trimming cut 7 bases from V and 4 bases from J; bases unmatched to any gene: 10. The CDR3 nucleotides read TGTGCCAGTACCACACTCCGGGACAGGGGATATAATTCACCCCTCCACTTT. Residues: CASTTLRDRGYNSPLHF.

The chain employs TRBV7-2 and TRBJ2-5; perhaps TRBD1 as D (5 bases). Trimming stripped 7 bases from V and 4 bases from J, with 22 bases between. The CDR3 consists of 16 residues. Germline V gene sequence: CDR1 SGHTA, CDR2 FQGNSA. This CDR3 reads CASTNLYRLALETQYF. CDR3 sequence (DNA): TGTGCCAGCACTAATCTATACAGGTTGGCACTAGAGACCCAGTACTTC. Variable domain in full (rest from reference TRBV7-2 and TRBJ2-5): GAGVSQSPSNKVTEKGKDVELRCDPISGHTALYWYRQSLGQGLEFLIYFQGNSAPDKSGLPSDRFSAERTGGSVSTLTIQRTQQEDSAVYLCASTNLYRLALETQYFGPGTRLLVL.

This chain joins TRBV29-1 and TRBJ2-5; D is ambiguous. Germline CDR1 reads SQVTM; CDR2 reads ANQGSEA. This CDR3 has 12 amino acids. V was shortened by 4 bases and J by 1 base, with 7 bases between the two germline ends. The CDR3 DNA reads TGCAGCGTTGTGGATGTCCAAGAGACCCAGTACTTC. Translating gives CSVVDVQETQYF. The full variable domain, in which reference TRBV29-1 and TRBJ2-5 provide the parts outside the CDR3, is SAVISQKPSRDICQRGTSLTIQCQVDSQVTMMFWYRQQPGQSLTLIATANQGSEATYESGFVIDKFPISRPNLTFSTLTVSNMSPEDSSIYLCSVVDVQETQYFGPGTRLLVL.

The V call is TRBV7-8, the J call TRBJ1-1, with D possibly matching TRBD1 (5 bases). The CDR3 is 15 residues long. Germline V gives CDR1 SGHVS, CDR2 FQNEAQ. Trimming stripped 5 bases from V and 7 bases from J, with 20 bases between. The CDR3 bases are TGTGCCAGCAGCCGAGGGACCCAATACGACGGTGAAGCTTTCTTT. Its protein product is CASSRGTQYDGEAFF.

This chain connects TRBV20-1 to TRBJ2-5; D possibly corresponds to TRBD2 (5 bases). CDR1 and CDR2 (germline): DFQATT, SNEGSKA (reference sequence). This CDR3 contains 16 residues. The ends were cut back, 0 bases at V and 4 bases at J, with 18 bases in the middle. This chain's CDR3 is CSARDPLDVAGETQYF. In nucleotides, the CDR3 is TGCAGTGCTAGAGACCCCCTTGACGTGGCGGGAGAGACCCAGTACTTC.

For the CDR3, the DNA is TGTGCCAGCAGTGAGATCTCGTCCTCTGGAAACACCATATATTTT. It encodes CASSEISSSGNTIYF. This chain links TRBV6-2 or TRBV6-3 with TRBJ1-3; D gene ambiguous. The CDR3 length is 15 residues. Germline assignment: CDR1 MNHEY and CDR2 SVGEGT. The germline V and J ends were trimmed by 5 bases and 0 bases, with 11 bases remaining between them.

This clonotype was seen only a few times. This rearrangement joins TRBV4-1 to TRBJ1-5; D is undetermined. This CDR3 is built from 14 residues. Germline V gene lookup returns CDR1 MGHRA and CDR2 YSYEKL. Trimming removed 1 base from V and 5 bases from J, with 9 bases in between. In nucleotides, the CDR3 is TGCGCCAGCAGCCAAGGGACGGACTATCAGCCCCAGCATTTT. This encodes CASSQGTDYQPQHF.

This clonotype was seen more than once but under ten times. This chain links TRBV6-6 with TRBJ2-7; the match to TRBD2 covers 11 bases. The CDR3 is 14 residues long. CDR1 and CDR2 from the germline V gene are MNHNY and SVGAGI (reference sequence). V lost 5 bases to trimming and J lost 2 bases; unmatched junction nucleotides: 2. Here the CDR3 DNA reads TGTGCCAGCAGTGGGACTAGCGGCGCCTACGAGCAGTACTTC. This encodes CASSGTSGAYEQYF.

The V and J genes are TRBV30 and TRBJ1-2; 8 bases line up with TRBD1. V trimming: 2 bases; J trimming: 7 bases; junction bases outside the gene matches: 9. CDR1 is GTSNPN, CDR2 SVGIG, per germline (reference sequence). The CDR3 loop spans 14 amino acids. CDR3 in DNA: TGTGCCTGGAGTACCTCAGACAGGGGTGGTGGCTACACCTTC. Protein: CAWSTSDRGGGYTF.

V is TRBV12-3 or TRBV12-4 and J is TRBJ1-5; D possibly corresponds to TRBD1 (5 bases). V was shortened by 3 bases and J by 0 bases, with 9 bases between the two germline ends. This CDR3 is 15 amino acids long. Here the CDR3 reads CASSFTGDSNQPQHF. The CDR3 coding sequence is TGTGCCAGCAGTTTCACAGGCGATAGCAATCAGCCCCAGCATTTT.